The subject of this entry is one T cell receptor beta chain. Antigen: not known. These data belong to a study of shared clonotypes between healthy human individuals. TCRdb's table, derived via immunoSEQ multiplex PCR, lists solely in-frame clones and lacks some. This sample carries over a million clones, about 80% of them seen once, and the ten largest clones take roughly 0.62%. The germline CDR1 and CDR2 sequences are SGHDN and FVKESK. V shed 0 bases and J shed 5 bases, with 7 bases lying between them. The CDR3 loop spans 13 amino acids. General observations from the study: Compared with memory subsets, naive subsets generally had larger estimated richness.

Input material: memory CD4+ T cells from PBMCs. The subset here: CD45RA-negative fraction. The chain recombines TRBV14 with TRBJ2-5; D gene ambiguous. This TCR came from a man between 18 and 35 years old in good health. Some clones in this sample may be carry-over from other donors' samples. DNA for the CDR3: TGTGCCAGCAGCCAAGATTGGATGGAGACCCAGTACTTC. Its protein product is CASSQDWMETQYF.